This TCR beta chain was obtained from a study of cytomegalovirus exposure and HLA in healthy donors. Findings and caveats of the study: The presence/absence work took it that sequencing depth was about the same across donors. In a later analysis, several top co-occurrence clusters appeared linked to parvovirus B19, influenza, CMV and Epstein-Barr virus. In vitro work confirmed that three CMV-associated chains recognize CMV antigens.

With 60 Vbeta and 13 Jbeta primers, the PCR was carried out. The protocol was immunoSEQ multiplex PCR, while the TCRdb copy is restricted to in-frame clones and leaves out a portion. The repertoire consists of some 150,000 clones, with roughly 80% occurring once and the leading ten covering 6.6%. Notes on this clone: The antigen remains unidentified.

This clonotype was obtained from a woman aged 50 to 60 in good health and CMV-seropositive. The sample comprised PBMCs.

CDR3 amino acids: CASSALGGSENIQYF. DNA for the CDR3: TGTGCCAGCAGCGCTCTTGGGGGGTCGGAAAACATTCAGTACTTC. The chain joins TRBV4-2 to TRBJ2-4, with a tentative D call TRBD2 (6 bases). CDR1 is LGHNA, CDR2 YNFKEQ, per germline. The CDR3 is made up of 15 amino acids. V gave up 5 bases and J gave up 5 bases, with 16 bases separating them.